This T cell receptor beta chain was sequenced for a study of blood T cell repertoires in COVID-19. Overall study context: COVID-19 samples collected from the United States, Italy and Spain covered acute and convalescent phases. T cells, B-cell-depleted T cells, or PBMCs provided the cDNA or gDNA that served as material.

The sample holds a few counts of this clone. Per the study methods: Estimated nucleated cell counts came from reference gene primer amplification. Generated by immunoSEQ multiplex PCR, the TCRdb table keeps only in-frame clones and is missing some. V and J calls and clone size follow that table, whereas D and trimming were derived from the DNA. The sample shows 200,000 to 250,000 clones, about 89% of them seen only once. The CDR3 consists of 17 residues. Per the germline V gene, CDR1 is MRHNA and CDR2 is SNTAGT. The V gene end was trimmed by 2 bases and the J gene end by 4 bases; junction bases not matched to a gene: 11.

This receptor was identified in a woman between 40 and 55 years old with acute or convalescent COVID-19. The chain recombines TRBV6-4 with TRBJ2-3; 8 bases line up with TRBD2. The specimen sequenced was peripheral blood. CDR3 nucleotides: TGTGCCAGCAGTGACACCCCCGCGGGGGGAGGCGCAGATACGCAGTATTTT. Its translation is CASSDTPAGGGADTQYF.